In this sample, the clone carrying this T cell receptor beta chain turned up a few times. Its antigen is unknown. The isolated RNA, all of it, was reverse transcribed, so expressed TCRB transcripts were what got sequenced. Clones were read by immunoSEQ multiplex PCR, and TCRdb kept only the in-frame ones, dropping some. The table records tens of thousands of clones, 65% to 70% of them present only once. The sample comes from a study of beta chain features in type 1 diabetes. Points from the study as a whole: Unsettled here was the matter of whether HLA type influences TCRB rearrangement. VDJ junctions from type 1 diabetes patients carried fewer insertions and larger deletions. TCRB CDR3s were moderately but significantly shorter in Type 1 diabetes patients in all four CD4+ subsets.

Per germline, CDR1 SGHTA and CDR2 FQGNSA. The CDR3 runs 17 residues. The trim removed 3 bases at V and 1 base at J, leaving 11 bases unmatched. Every donor had blood drawn once into heparin, 100 to 150 mL on average. Markers CD45RO/CCR7/CD25/CD127/CD95/CD27 served to sort CD4+ naive, central memory, regulatory and stem cell-like memory cells. The rearrangement uses TRBV7-2 and TRBJ1-1, with 7 bases lining up with TRBD1. The source material was Tregs from blood. The source of this sequence is a man aged 25 to 45 with type 1 diabetes. Some clones in this sample may be carry-over from other donors' samples. The CDR3 DNA reads TGTGCCAGCAGCTTGGGTGGCACAGGGGCAGGGAACACTGAAGCTTTCTTT. Its protein product is CASSLGGTGAGNTEAFF. The variable domain in full, with the rest retrieved from reference TRBV7-2 and TRBJ1-1, is GAGVSQSPSNKVTEKGKDVELRCDPISGHTALYWYRQSLGQGLEFLIYFQGNSAPDKSGLPSDRFSAERTGGSVSTLTIQRTQQEDSAVYLCASSLGGTGAGNTEAFFGQGTRLTVV.